Reported below is one T cell receptor (beta chain). V dropped 4 bases and J dropped 6; count of bases not matched to a gene: 4. Germline V CDR1 and CDR2: MNHEY, SVGAGI. The length of the CDR3 is 14 residues. Clones were read by immunoSEQ multiplex PCR, and TCRdb kept only the in-frame ones, dropping some. This sample carries fewer than 20,000 clones, 70% to 90% of them seen once, and the ten largest clones take 5%. This sample is part of a study of blood T cell repertoires in COVID-19. Recovery among Cohort 3 donors was established by two negative PCRs, clearance, or symptom resolution. V gene TRBV6-5 combines with J gene TRBJ2-1; TRBD1 aligns across 9 bases. This sequence was found in a woman younger than 45 who had recovered from COVID-19. Sequencing was carried out using PBMCs or T cells enriched from blood (not recorded which). CDR3 coding DNA: TGTGCCAGCAGTTCCACGGACAGGGGCAATGAGCAGTTCTTC. Translation: CASSSTDRGNEQFF.